Shown below are 10 T cell receptor beta chains from a single sample sequenced in a study of cytomegalovirus exposure and HLA in healthy donors. PCR used 60 Vbeta primers and 13 Jbeta primers. TCRdb's copy holds only in-frame clones and misses some; the assay was immunoSEQ multiplex PCR. The data contain some 140,000 clones, roughly 70% of them singletons. Material: PBMCs. These receptors all stem from a human donor in good health.

The chain recombines TRBV6-5 with TRBJ2-2, with D perhaps TRBD1 (5 bases). Germline V gives CDR1 MNHEY, CDR2 SVGAGI. V was shortened by 7 bases and J by 0 bases, with 12 bases between the two germline ends. The CDR3 is 15 residues long. CDR3 amino acids: CASNQGWTNTGELFF. CDR3 bases: TGTGCCAGCAACCAGGGTTGGACGAACACCGGGGAGCTGTTTTTT.

The genes are TRBV7-8 and TRBJ2-5; TRBD2 matches at 10 bases. Trimming removed 4 bases from V and 3 bases from J; junction bases left unmatched: 5. The CDR3 sequence is 15 residues long. Germline V gene data show CDR1 as SGHVS and CDR2 as FQNEAQ. The CDR3: CASSSTLAGKETQYF. Here the CDR3 DNA reads TGTGCCAGCAGCTCCACACTAGCGGGAAAAGAGACCCAGTACTTC.

The DNA for the CDR3 is TGTGCCAGCAGTTCGGGACAGACCTACGAGCAGTACTTC. Translation gives CASSSGQTYEQYF. The V and J genes are TRBV28 and TRBJ2-7; 7 bases fit TRBD1. The CDR3 sequence is 13 residues long. Germline-derived CDR1 and CDR2 are MDHEN and SYDVKM. The V gene end was trimmed by 4 bases and the J gene end by 2 bases; junction bases not matched to a gene: 2.

This clone was seen a few times. V is TRBV5-6 and J is TRBJ2-7, with a tentative D call TRBD2 (5 bases). CDR3 size: 17 residues. The germline gives CDR1 SGHDT, CDR2 YYEEEE. V was clipped by 0 bases and J by 0 bases, with 16 bases between them. The DNA for the CDR3 is TGTGCCAGCAGCTTGGATGCGCGGGCCGAGAACTCCTACGAGCAGTACTTC. Protein: CASSLDARAENSYEQYF.

The chain recombines TRBV28 with TRBJ2-5, with 12 positions matching TRBD2. The DNA end favors TRBJ2-7, so the J call may be wrong. This CDR3 contains 14 residues. Germline CDR1 is MDHEN and CDR2 is SYDVKM. The CDR3 nucleotides read TGTGCCAGCAGCAGACTAGCGGGAGATTCCGAGCAGTACTTC. This translates into CASSRLAGDSEQYF.

This chain's CDR3 is CASSPGPSTGYEQYF. The DNA for the CDR3 is TGTGCCAGCAGCCCCGGCCCCTCCACGGGCTACGAGCAGTACTTC. The chain links TRBV7-3 to TRBJ2-7, with no clear D. This CDR3 is 15 amino acids long. Trimming took 5 bases from V and 3 from J, leaving 17 bases between them. Per the germline V gene, CDR1 is SGHTA and CDR2 is FQGTGA. Supplemented by reference TRBV7-3 and TRBJ2-7, the full variable domain reads GAGVSQTPSNKVTEKGKYVELRCDPISGHTALYWYRQSLGQGPEFLIYFQGTGAADDSGLPNDRFFAVRPEGSVSTLKIQRTERGDSAVYLCASSPGPSTGYEQYFGPGTRLTVT.

V and J are TRBV7-3 and TRBJ2-1; TRBD1 matches 7 bases. The V gene end was trimmed by 5 bases and the J gene end by 6 bases; junction bases not matched to a gene: 10. The CDR3 extends over 15 amino acids. The germline V gene has CDR1 SGHTA and CDR2 FQGTGA. CDR3 amino acids: CASSPRQGISNEQFF. CDR3 bases: TGTGCCAGCAGCCCCCGACAGGGAATTAGCAATGAGCAGTTCTTC.

The chain uses TRBV7-3 and TRBJ2-5; 8 bases are a match to TRBD1. Trimming took 5 bases from V and 4 from J; bases not matched to a gene: 6. The CDR3 extends over 14 amino acids. Germline loops: CDR1 SGHTA, CDR2 FQGTGA. The CDR3, as DNA: TGTGCCAGCAGCCCAGGGGGCGGGTCAGAGACCCAGTACTTC. Translated, it gives CASSPGGGSETQYF.

The rearrangement links TRBV6-1 to TRBJ2-2; D possibly corresponds to TRBD2 (5 bases). This CDR3 is built from 15 residues. From germline, CDR1 is MNHNS and CDR2 SASEGT. V was trimmed by 7 bases and J by 5 bases, leaving 17 bases between them. The CDR3 protein is CASTGIGEGTGELFF. For the CDR3, the DNA is TGTGCCAGCACCGGCATTGGTGAGGGAACCGGGGAGCTGTTTTTT.

This clone has more than one count but fewer than ten. The rearrangement uses TRBV15 and TRBJ1-3; D not certain. The CDR3 spans 14 residues. CDR1 and CDR2 from the germline V gene are LNHNV and YYDKDF (reference sequence). Trimming pared 3 bases from V and 0 bases from J, leaving 6 bases between. CDR3: CATSRGGSGNTIYF. CDR3 bases: TGTGCCACCAGCAGGGGAGGCTCTGGAAACACCATATATTTT. Supplemented by reference TRBV15 and TRBJ1-3, the full variable domain reads DAMVIQNPRYQVTQFGKPVTLSCSQTLNHNVMYWYQQKSSQAPKLLFHYYDKDFNNEADTPDNFQSRRPNTSFCFLDIRSPGLGDTAMYLCATSRGGSGNTIYFGEGSWLTVV.